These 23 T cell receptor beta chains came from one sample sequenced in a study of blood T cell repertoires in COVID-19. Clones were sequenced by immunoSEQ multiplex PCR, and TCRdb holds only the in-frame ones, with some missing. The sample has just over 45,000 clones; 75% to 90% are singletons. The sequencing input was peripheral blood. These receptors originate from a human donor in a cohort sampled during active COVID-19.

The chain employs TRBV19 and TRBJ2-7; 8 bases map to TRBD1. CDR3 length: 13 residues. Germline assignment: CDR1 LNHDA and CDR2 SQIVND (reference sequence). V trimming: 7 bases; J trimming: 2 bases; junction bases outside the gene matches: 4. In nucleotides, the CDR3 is TGTGCCAGTAAAGGACAGGGCGCCTACGAGCAGTACTTC. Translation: CASKGQGAYEQYF.

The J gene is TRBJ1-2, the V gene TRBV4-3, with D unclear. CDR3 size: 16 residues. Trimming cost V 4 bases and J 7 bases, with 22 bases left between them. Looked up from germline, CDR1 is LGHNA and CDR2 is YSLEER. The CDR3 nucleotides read TGCGCCAGCAGCCCCGACGCCCGGACTTTTGGTAGTGGCTACACCTTC. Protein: CASSPDARTFGSGYTF.

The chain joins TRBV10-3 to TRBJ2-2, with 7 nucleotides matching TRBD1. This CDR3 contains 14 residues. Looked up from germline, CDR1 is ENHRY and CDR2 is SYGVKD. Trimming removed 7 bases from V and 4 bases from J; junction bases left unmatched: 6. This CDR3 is CAITGGSVTGELFF. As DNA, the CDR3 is TGTGCCATCACAGGGGGATCGGTCACCGGGGAGCTGTTTTTT.

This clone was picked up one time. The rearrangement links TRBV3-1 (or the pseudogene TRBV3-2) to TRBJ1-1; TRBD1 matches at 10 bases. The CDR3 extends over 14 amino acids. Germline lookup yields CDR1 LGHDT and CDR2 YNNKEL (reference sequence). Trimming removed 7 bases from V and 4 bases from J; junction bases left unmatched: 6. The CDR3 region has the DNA TGTGCCAGCACCGCGACAGGGGGCGTCACTGAAGCTTTCTTT. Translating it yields CASTATGGVTEAFF.

This CDR3 is CASSQAGNEQYF. CDR3 nucleotide sequence: TGTGCCAGCAGTCAGGCAGGGAACGAGCAGTACTTC. The chain couples TRBV25-1 to TRBJ2-7, with a tentative D call TRBD1 (5 bases). Deletions cut 5 bases from V and 5 bases from J, with 10 bases between. CDR1 is MGHDK and CDR2 is SYGVNS in the germline V gene. The CDR3 extends over 12 amino acids.

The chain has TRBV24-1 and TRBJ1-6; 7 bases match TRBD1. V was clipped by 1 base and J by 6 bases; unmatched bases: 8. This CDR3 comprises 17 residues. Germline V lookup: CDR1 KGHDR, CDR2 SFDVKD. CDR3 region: CATSDFYKGQTNSPLHF. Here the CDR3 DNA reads TGTGCCACCAGTGATTTTTATAAGGGACAGACTAATTCACCCCTCCACTTT.

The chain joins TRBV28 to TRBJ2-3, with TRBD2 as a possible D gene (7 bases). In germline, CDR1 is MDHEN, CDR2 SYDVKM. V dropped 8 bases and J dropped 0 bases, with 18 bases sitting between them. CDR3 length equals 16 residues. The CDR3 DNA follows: TGTGCCAGCGGAAGATCGGGGGGCGCGAGCACAGATACGCAGTATTTT. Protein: CASGRSGGASTDTQYF.

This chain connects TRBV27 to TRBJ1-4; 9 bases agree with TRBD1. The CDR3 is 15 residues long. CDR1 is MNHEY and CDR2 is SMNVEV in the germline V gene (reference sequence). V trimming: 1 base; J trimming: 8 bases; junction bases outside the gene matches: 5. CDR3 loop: CASSLFRTGVEKLFF. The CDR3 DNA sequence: TGTGCCAGCAGTTTATTTCGGACAGGGGTGGAAAAACTGTTTTTT.

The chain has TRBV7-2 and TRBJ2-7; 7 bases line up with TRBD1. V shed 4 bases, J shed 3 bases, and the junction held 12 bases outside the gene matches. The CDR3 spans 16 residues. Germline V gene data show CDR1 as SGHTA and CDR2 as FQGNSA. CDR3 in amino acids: CASSSNTGTDLYEQYF. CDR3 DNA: TGTGCCAGCAGCTCGAATACCGGGACAGACCTCTACGAGCAGTACTTC. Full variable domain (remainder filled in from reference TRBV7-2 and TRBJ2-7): GAGVSQSPSNKVTEKGKDVELRCDPISGHTALYWYRQSLGQGLEFLIYFQGNSAPDKSGLPSDRFSAERTGGSVSTLTIQRTQQEDSAVYLCASSSNTGTDLYEQYFGPGTRLTVT.

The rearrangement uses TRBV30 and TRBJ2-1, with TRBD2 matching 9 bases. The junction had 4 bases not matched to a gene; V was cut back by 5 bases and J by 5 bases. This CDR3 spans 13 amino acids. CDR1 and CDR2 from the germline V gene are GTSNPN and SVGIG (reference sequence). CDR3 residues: CAWGLARNNEQFF. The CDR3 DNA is TGTGCCTGGGGACTAGCGAGGAACAATGAGCAGTTCTTC.

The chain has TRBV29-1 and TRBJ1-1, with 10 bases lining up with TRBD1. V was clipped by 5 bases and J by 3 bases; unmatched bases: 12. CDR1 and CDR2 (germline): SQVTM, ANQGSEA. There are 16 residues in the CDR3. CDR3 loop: CSVSRRDRGTDTEAFF. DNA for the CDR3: TGCAGCGTTTCCCGACGGGACAGGGGAACGGACACTGAAGCTTTCTTT.

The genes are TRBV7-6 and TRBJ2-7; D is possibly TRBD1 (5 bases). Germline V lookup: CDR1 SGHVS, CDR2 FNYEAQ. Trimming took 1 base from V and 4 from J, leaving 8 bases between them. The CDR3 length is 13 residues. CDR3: CASSLGQRYEQYF. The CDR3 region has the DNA TGTGCCAGCAGCTTAGGACAGAGATACGAGCAGTACTTC. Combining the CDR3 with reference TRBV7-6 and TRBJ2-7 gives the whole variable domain GAGVSQSPRYKVTKRGQDVALRCDPISGHVSLYWYRQALGQGPEFLTYFNYEAQQDKSGLPNDRFSAERPEGSISTLTIQRTEQRDSAMYRCASSLGQRYEQYFGPGTRLTVT.

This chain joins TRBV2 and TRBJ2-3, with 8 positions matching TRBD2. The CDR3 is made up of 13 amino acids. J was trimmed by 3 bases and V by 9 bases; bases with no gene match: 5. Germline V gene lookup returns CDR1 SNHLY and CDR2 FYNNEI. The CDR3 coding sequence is TGTGCCAGTCAGCGGGAGACAACAGATACGCAGTATTTT. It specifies CASQRETTDTQYF.

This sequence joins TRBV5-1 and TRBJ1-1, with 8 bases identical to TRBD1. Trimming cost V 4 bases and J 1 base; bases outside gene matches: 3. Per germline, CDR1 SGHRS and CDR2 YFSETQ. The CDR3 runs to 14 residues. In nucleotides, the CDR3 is TGCGCCAGCAGCGGGACAGGCGGGAACACTGAAGCTTTCTTT. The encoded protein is CASSGTGGNTEAFF.

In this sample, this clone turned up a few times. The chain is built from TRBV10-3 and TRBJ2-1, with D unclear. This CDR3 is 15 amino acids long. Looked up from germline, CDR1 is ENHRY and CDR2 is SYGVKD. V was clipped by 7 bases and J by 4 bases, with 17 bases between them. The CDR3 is CAIKSAQLTYNEQFF. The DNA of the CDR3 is TGTGCCATCAAGAGCGCCCAATTAACTTACAATGAGCAGTTCTTC.

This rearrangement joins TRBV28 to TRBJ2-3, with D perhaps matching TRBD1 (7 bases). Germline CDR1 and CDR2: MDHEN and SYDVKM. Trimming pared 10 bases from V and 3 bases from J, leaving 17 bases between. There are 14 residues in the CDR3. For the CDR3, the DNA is TGTGCCACCACCGAGTCAGGGGGGACAGATACGCAGTATTTT. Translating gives CATTESGGTDTQYF.

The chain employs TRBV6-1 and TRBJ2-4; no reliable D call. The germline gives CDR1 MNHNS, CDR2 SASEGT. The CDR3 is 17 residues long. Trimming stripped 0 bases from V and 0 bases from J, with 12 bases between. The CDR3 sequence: CASSEATDYLAKNIQYF. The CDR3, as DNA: TGTGCCAGCAGTGAAGCAACAGATTATTTAGCCAAAAACATTCAGTACTTC.

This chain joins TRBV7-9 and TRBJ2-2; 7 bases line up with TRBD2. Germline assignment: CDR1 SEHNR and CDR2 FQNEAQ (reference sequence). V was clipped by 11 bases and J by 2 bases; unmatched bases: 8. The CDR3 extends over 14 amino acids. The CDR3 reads CAGGERGNTGELFF. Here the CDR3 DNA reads TGTGCCGGCGGGGAGCGGGGCAACACCGGGGAGCTGTTTTTT.

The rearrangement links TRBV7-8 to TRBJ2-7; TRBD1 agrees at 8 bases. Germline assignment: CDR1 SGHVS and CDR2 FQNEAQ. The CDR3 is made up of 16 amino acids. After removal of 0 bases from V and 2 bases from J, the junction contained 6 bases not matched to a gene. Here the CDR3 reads CASSLADRGPTYEQYF. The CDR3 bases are TGTGCCAGCAGCTTAGCAGACAGGGGCCCAACCTACGAGCAGTACTTC.

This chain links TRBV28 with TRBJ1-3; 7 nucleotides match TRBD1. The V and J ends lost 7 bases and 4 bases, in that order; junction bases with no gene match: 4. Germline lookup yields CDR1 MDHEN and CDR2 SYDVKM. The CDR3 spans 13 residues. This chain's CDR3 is CASKTGAGNTIYF. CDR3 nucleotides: TGTGCCAGCAAAACAGGGGCGGGAAACACCATATATTTT.

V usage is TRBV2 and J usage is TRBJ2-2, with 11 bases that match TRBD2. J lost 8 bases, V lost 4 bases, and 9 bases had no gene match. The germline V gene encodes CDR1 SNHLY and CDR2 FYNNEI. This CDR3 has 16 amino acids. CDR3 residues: CASSARRLAGTGELFF. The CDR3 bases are TGTGCCAGCAGTGCCCGAAGACTAGCGGGGACGGGGGAGCTGTTTTTT.

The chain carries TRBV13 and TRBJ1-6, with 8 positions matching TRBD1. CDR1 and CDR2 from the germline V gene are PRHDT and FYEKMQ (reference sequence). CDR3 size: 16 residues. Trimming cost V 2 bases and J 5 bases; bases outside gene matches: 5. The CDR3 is CASSLRTGRNNSPLHF. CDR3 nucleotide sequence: TGTGCCAGCAGCTTAAGGACAGGGCGTAATAATTCACCCCTCCACTTT.

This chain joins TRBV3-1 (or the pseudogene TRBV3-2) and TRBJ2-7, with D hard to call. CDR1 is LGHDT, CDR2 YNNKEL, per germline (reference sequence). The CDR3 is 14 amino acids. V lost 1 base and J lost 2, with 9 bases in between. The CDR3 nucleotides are TGTGCCAGCAGCCAAGCCGGCGGAGCCTACGAGCAGTACTTC. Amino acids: CASSQAGGAYEQYF.